The 29 T cell receptor beta chains given below trace back to one sample, sequenced in a study of blood T cells in healthy people across ages. It was with a sample-barcoded 5' primer and a J-beta primer mix that a second PCR of about 6 to 11 cycles was run. From the 5' RACE reads, TCRdb called clonotypes with MiXCR, one entry per CDR3 protein. This sample has around 1,700,000 distinct CDR3 sequences, with 28% found just once. Sequences were obtained from blood. Receptors originate from a woman in her 30s in good health.

The CDR3 loop is CASGEGGGNEQFF. Here the CDR3 DNA reads TGTGCCAGTGGAGAGGGGGGAGGTAATGAGCAGTTCTTC. This chain connects TRBV6-6 to TRBJ2-1, with D possibly being TRBD1 or TRBD2 (6 bases each). V lost 9 bases, J lost 7 bases, and 16 bases lay in between. The CDR3 is 13 amino acids. Germline values: CDR1 MNHNY, CDR2 SVGAGI (reference sequence).

This clonotype occurred many times. The V call is TRBV7-9, the J call TRBJ2-7; D is ambiguous. With 5 bases removed from V and 4 bases from J, the gap between germline ends came to 15 bases. The CDR3 contains 14 residues. CDR1 and CDR2 from the germline V gene are SEHNR and FQNEAQ (reference sequence). CDR3 coding DNA: TGTGCCAGCAGCCCCCGCGGAGCCCCATACGAGCAGTACTTC. This gives the protein CASSPRGAPYEQYF.

The chain joins TRBV28 to TRBJ1-2; tentative D call: TRBD1 (5 bases). Germline-derived CDR1 and CDR2 are MDHEN and SYDVKM. V shed 8 bases and J shed 4 bases, with 8 bases lying between them. CDR3 length: 11 amino acids. CDR3 sequence: CASGGVYGYTF. CDR3 sequence (DNA): TGTGCCAGCGGGGGGGTCTATGGCTACACCTTC.

The rearrangement links TRBV12-3 or TRBV12-4 to TRBJ2-3; no reliable D call. V gave up 10 bases and J gave up 0 bases, with 11 bases separating them. The CDR3 covers 13 residues. The CDR3 DNA reads TGTGCCATCAACCGTGGCAGCACAGATACGCAGTATTTT. The encoded protein is CAINRGSTDTQYF.

The genes are TRBV4-3 and TRBJ2-1; perhaps TRBD1 as D (5 bases). Trimming removed 3 bases at V and 5 bases at J, with 11 bases between. The CDR3 runs 14 residues. Per germline, CDR1 LGHNA and CDR2 YSLEER. The CDR3 is CASSHKSRDNEQFF. DNA of the CDR3: TGCGCCAGCAGCCACAAGTCCAGGGACAATGAGCAGTTCTTC.

This clonotype was seen ten or more times. The chain combines TRBV12-3 or TRBV12-4 with TRBJ1-2, with TRBD1 matching over 8 bases. V shed 5 bases, J shed 8 bases, and the junction held 7 bases outside the gene matches. This CDR3 region has 13 residues. The CDR3 DNA is TGTGCCAGCAGTAAAGGGACAGGAAACGGCTACACCTTC. Its protein is CASSKGTGNGYTF.

This clonotype was found many times. This chain connects TRBV11-2 to TRBJ2-7, with a weak D call TRBD2 (5 bases). The CDR3 is 15 amino acids. Trimming pared 4 bases from V and 4 bases from J, leaving 17 bases between. In germline, CDR1 is SGHAT, CDR2 FQNNGV. The DNA for the CDR3 is TGTGCCAGCAGCTCCTTCGGGAATCGGGAATACGAGCAGTACTTC. Translated: CASSSFGNREYEQYF.

This clonotype came up a few times. One end of the junction fails to match germline, which may point to a read error. J is TRBJ1-4 and V is TRBV30, with a weak D call TRBD1 (6 bases). Germline CDR1 is GTSNPN and CDR2 is SVGIG (reference sequence). The CDR3 is 15 amino acids. The CDR3 protein is CAWSATGFSNEKPFF. DNA of the CDR3: TGTGCCTGGAGTGCAACAGGGTTTTCTAATGAAAAACCGTTTTTT.

This clonotype was observed a handful of times. J is TRBJ2-1 and V is TRBV20-1, with 7 nucleotides matching TRBD2. CDR1 and CDR2 from the germline V gene are DFQATT and SNEGSKA (reference sequence). J gave up 0 bases and V 1 base, and 3 bases lay outside the gene matches. The CDR3 runs to 15 residues. CDR3 sequence: CSARVGRASYNEQFF. CDR3 nucleotide sequence: TGCAGTGCTAGAGTAGGGAGGGCCTCCTACAATGAGCAGTTCTTC.

By sample fraction, this clonotype is medium-sized. CDR3 loop: CASSQERGYEQYF. The DNA of the CDR3 is TGTGCCAGCAGCCAAGAGAGGGGGTACGAGCAGTACTTC. The rearrangement uses TRBV4-2 and TRBJ2-7, with a weak D call TRBD1 (6 bases). The V and J ends lost 0 bases and 4 bases respectively, with 7 bases between them. The CDR3 has 13 amino acids. Per the germline V gene, CDR1 is LGHNA and CDR2 is YNFKEQ.

The rearrangement uses TRBV7-2 and TRBJ2-7; D could derive from TRBD1 or TRBD2 (5 bases each). The CDR3 is 15 residues long. The V end was cut by 5 bases, the J end by 3 bases, with 17 bases between. From germline, CDR1 is SGHTA and CDR2 FQGNSA. CDR3 bases: TGTGCCAGCAGCGAAAATTGGGGGAGACTCTACGAGCAGTACTTC. Amino acids: CASSENWGRLYEQYF. Combining the CDR3 with reference TRBV7-2 and TRBJ2-7 gives the whole variable domain GAGVSQSPSNKVTEKGKDVELRCDPISGHTALYWYRQSLGQGLEFLIYFQGNSAPDKSGLPSDRFSAERTGGSVSTLTIQRTQQEDSAVYLCASSENWGRLYEQYFGPGTRLTVT.

The chain joins TRBV12-3 or TRBV12-4 to TRBJ1-2; D gene unclear. This CDR3 is built from 13 residues. The ends were cut back, 3 bases at V and 2 bases at J, with 7 bases in the middle. Here the CDR3 DNA reads TGTGCCAGCAGTTTCGCATCAAACTATGGCTACACCTTC. Residues: CASSFASNYGYTF.

The J gene is TRBJ2-4, the V gene TRBV6-1; D not resolved. CDR1 MNHNS and CDR2 SASEGT come from the germline V gene. The CDR3 is 17 amino acids. The V gene lost 1 base and the J gene lost 13 bases, with 26 bases spanning the gap. CDR3 sequence (DNA): TGTGCCAGCAGTGAAGAGTTGAGGTTGAGCTCCTACAATGAGCAGTACTTC. Protein product: CASSEELRLSSYNEQYF.

CDR3 in amino acids: CASTLAKQGETQYF. Here the CDR3 DNA reads TGTGCCAGCACCCTTGCGAAGCAGGGAGAGACCCAGTACTTC. V usage is TRBV2 and J usage is TRBJ2-5, with TRBD1 as a possible D gene (5 bases). Germline V gene sequence: CDR1 SNHLY, CDR2 FYNNEI. V shed 7 bases and J shed 4 bases, with 16 bases lying between them. The CDR3 loop spans 14 amino acids.

This clonotype appeared once. It may be a read error: a sequence one base away is much more abundant. The V call is TRBV4-3, the J call TRBJ2-5; tentatively, D is TRBD2 (6 bases). The last part of the DNA fits TRBJ2-1 better; the J call may be wrong. Looked up from germline, CDR1 is LGHNA and CDR2 is YSLEER. The CDR3 is 13 amino acids. The CDR3 loop reads CASSRERVETQFF. CDR3 coding DNA: TGCGCCAGCAGTCGGGAGAGGGTGGAGACCCAGTTCTTC.

The chain has TRBV20-1 and TRBJ2-4, with 13 bases matching TRBD2. The ends lost 3 bases at V and 10 bases at J; junction bases unmatched: 12. The CDR3 extends over 16 amino acids. Germline-derived CDR1 and CDR2 are DFQATT and SNEGSKA (reference sequence). The CDR3 reads CSARGGTSGTREIQYF. Written as DNA, the CDR3 is TGCAGTGCTAGGGGGGGGACTAGCGGGACGAGAGAAATTCAGTACTTC.

The chain uses TRBV2 and TRBJ2-1, with a weak D call TRBD2 (6 bases). V lost 7 bases and J lost 11, with 12 bases in between. The CDR3 is 11 residues long. The V gene's germline CDR1 is SNHLY and CDR2 FYNNEI. CDR3 protein: CASNSRDKQFF. Written as DNA, the CDR3 is TGTGCCAGCAATTCGCGGGATAAGCAGTTCTTC.

On this clonotype: Possible read error: a much larger clone is one base away. DNA of the CDR3: TGCGCCGGCAGCTATACTAGCGGGATTTACAATGAGCAGTTCTTC. Encoded protein: CAGSYTSGIYNEQFF. The chain uses TRBV5-1 and TRBJ2-1; 10 positions match TRBD2. The CDR3 sequence is 15 residues long. Germline assignment: CDR1 SGHRS and CDR2 YFSETQ.

The rearrangement joins TRBV29-1 to TRBJ2-7; perhaps TRBD2 as D (5 bases). V lost 7 bases, J lost 10 bases, and 20 bases lay in between. This CDR3 region has 12 residues. Germline values: CDR1 SQVTM, CDR2 ANQGSEA. As DNA, the CDR3 is TGCAGCGCCCGGACTTCGACGGAGGCCCAGTACTTC. This sequence encodes CSARTSTEAQYF.

Note on this clonotype: The junction departs from germline at one end; a sequencing error may be responsible. CDR3 in amino acids: CASSSILNTGELFF. DNA of the CDR3: TGTGCCAGCAGCTCCATACTAAACACCGGGGAGCTGTTTTTT. This chain uses TRBV5-1 with TRBJ2-2; D is unclear. The CDR3 spans 14 residues. The germline V gene encodes CDR1 SGHRS and CDR2 YFSETQ.

This clonotype was counted at least ten times. The chain joins TRBV6-1 to TRBJ2-7, with a possible D match to TRBD2 (5 bases). Trimming shortened V by 5 bases and J by 0 bases, and 14 bases separated the two germline ends. This CDR3 is built from 15 residues. The germline V gene has CDR1 MNHNS and CDR2 SASEGT. CDR3 sequence reads: CASSPTTSLSYEQYF. The CDR3 bases are TGTGCCAGCAGTCCAACCACTAGTCTCTCCTACGAGCAGTACTTC.

The chain recombines TRBV2 with TRBJ1-2; no clear D gene. Germline loops: CDR1 SNHLY, CDR2 FYNNEI. The CDR3 loop spans 14 amino acids. Trimming removed 7 bases at V and 9 bases at J, with 21 bases between. The CDR3 loop is CASTPFRTSDRYTF. The CDR3 nucleotides read TGTGCCAGCACGCCATTTCGGACCTCCGATCGCTACACCTTC. Full variable domain (rest looked up from reference TRBV2 and TRBJ1-2): EPEVTQTPSHQVTQMGQEVILRCVPISNHLYFYWYRQILGQKVEFLVSFYNNEISEKSEIFDDQFSVERPDGSNFTLKIRSTKLEDSAMYFCASTPFRTSDRYTFGSGTRLTVV.

The chain joins TRBV29-1 to TRBJ1-2; D is possibly TRBD1 (5 bases). V was pared by 6 bases and J by 5 bases, with 19 bases between. Germline V CDR1 and CDR2: SQVTM, ANQGSEA. The CDR3 runs 14 residues. CDR3 sequence (DNA): TGCAGCGTCCCGAAAACGTCGACAGTTTATGGCTACACCTTC. It yields the protein CSVPKTSTVYGYTF.

This clonotype was seen only a few times. The chain recombines TRBV12-3 or TRBV12-4 with TRBJ1-6; D gene uncertain. V was clipped by 8 bases and J by 5 bases, with 16 bases between them. The length of the CDR3 is 15 residues. The CDR3 here is CASLRRRGHNSPLHF. Written as DNA, the CDR3 is TGTGCCAGCCTCCGCAGACGGGGTCATAATTCACCCCTCCACTTT.

The chain has TRBV5-1 and TRBJ2-2; 8 bases are a match to TRBD1. J was trimmed by 6 bases and V by 4 bases; bases with no gene match: 8. The CDR3 totals 15 residues. Germline V lookup: CDR1 SGHRS, CDR2 YFSETQ. The CDR3 DNA sequence: TGCGCCAGCAGCCCGACAGGGGTCCTTTCCGGGGAGCTGTTTTTT. Amino acid sequence: CASSPTGVLSGELFF. Combining the CDR3 with reference TRBV5-1 and TRBJ2-2 gives the whole variable domain KAGVTQTPRYLIKTRGQQVTLSCSPISGHRSVSWYQQTPGQGLQFLFEYFSETQRNKGNFPGRFSGRQFSNSRSEMNVSTLELGDSALYLCASSPTGVLSGELFFGEGSRLTVL.

This clonotype was seen a handful of times. V usage is TRBV5-1 and J usage is TRBJ1-2, with 9 bases aligning to TRBD1. CDR3 length: 15 amino acids. CDR1 and CDR2 (germline): SGHRS, YFSETQ. The V gene end was trimmed by 2 bases and the J gene end by 3 bases; junction bases not matched to a gene: 5. For the CDR3, the DNA is TGCGCCAGCAGCTTCTACAGGGGGCAGGACTATGGCTACACCTTC. This gives the protein CASSFYRGQDYGYTF. Together with reference TRBV5-1 and TRBJ1-2, the CDR3 gives the full variable domain: KAGVTQTPRYLIKTRGQQVTLSCSPISGHRSVSWYQQTPGQGLQFLFEYFSETQRNKGNFPGRFSGRQFSNSRSEMNVSTLELGDSALYLCASSFYRGQDYGYTFGSGTRLTVV.

In regard to this clonotype: A much more abundant neighbour one base away suggests this may be a read error. The chain couples TRBV5-1 to TRBJ2-3; D call uncertain. There are 13 residues in the CDR3. The germline CDR1 and CDR2 sequences are SGHRS and YFSETQ. In DNA form, the CDR3 reads TGCGCCAGCAGCTTGGACGCGGCAGATACGCGGTATTTT. Translating it yields CASSLDAADTRYF.

Of note for this clonotype: An end of the junction differs from the germline gene, which may be a read error. The rearrangement links TRBV27 to TRBJ2-6; 7 positions agree with TRBD2. This CDR3 has 15 amino acids. Per the germline V gene, CDR1 is MNHEY and CDR2 is SMNVEV (reference sequence). CDR3 nucleotides: TGTGCCAGCAGTTTTGCGGGAGCCGGGGCCAACGTCCGGACTTTC. It translates to CASSFAGAGANVRTF.

This clonotype showed up just a few times. The DNA for the CDR3 is TGTGCCAACAGACCCGACAGGGGCCTAAATGAAAAACTGTTTTTT. This encodes CANRPDRGLNEKLFF. The chain combines TRBV12-3 or TRBV12-4 with TRBJ1-4; 8 bases line up with TRBD1. The CDR3 runs 15 residues. V lost 10 bases, J lost 5 bases, and 12 bases stayed unmatched.